This T cell receptor beta chain was sequenced in a study of OX40 agonist ivuxolimab in advanced cancers. Study-wide context: Intravenous ivuxolimab was administered to patients every 2 weeks at 0.01 to 10 mg/kg. Dose-escalation subjects each had hepatocellular carcinoma, melanoma, renal cell or head and neck cancer.

This clone was detected only once. Blood sampling took place at baseline, cycle 4 day 1, and cycle 7 day 1. Sequencing was performed with immunoSEQ multiplex PCR; in TCRdb, only in-frame clones are kept and a portion is missing. The data contain roughly 59,000 clones, 80% to 95% of them singletons. The receptor was derived from an adult with an advanced solid tumor such as melanoma, head and neck, liver or kidney cancer. Sequencing was performed on CD4+ or CD8+ T cells sorted from blood, taken in a trial of the OX40 agonist ivuxolimab.

The CDR3 DNA reads TGCGCCAGCAGCCAAGTCCACCCTTCGGGACCGAACTACGAGCAGTACTTC. Encoded protein: CASSQVHPSGPNYEQYF. The rearrangement joins TRBV4-1 to TRBJ2-7; D assignment may be TRBD1 or TRBD2 (5 bases each). The germline V gene encodes CDR1 MGHRA and CDR2 YSYEKL. The CDR3 spans 17 residues. V gave up 1 base and J gave up 3 bases, with 19 bases separating them.